The 15 T cell receptor beta chains presented below share a single source sample, sequenced in a study of blood T cell repertoires in COVID-19. Repertoires were generated with immunoSEQ multiplex PCR, while TCRdb's copy carries only in-frame clones and drops some. The sample lists 200,000 to 300,000 clones; less than 90% were seen once. Sequenced input: peripheral blood. These receptors were taken from a man in his fifties or sixties with acute or convalescent COVID-19.

As to this clone: The sample holds other DNA sequences that translate to the same CDR3. V is TRBV9 and J is TRBJ2-7; 8 bases match TRBD1. The trim removed 0 bases at V and 0 bases at J, leaving 2 bases unmatched. From germline, CDR1 is SGDLS and CDR2 YYNGEE. This CDR3 comprises 15 residues. The CDR3, as DNA: TGTGCCAGCAGCGTAGCCGGACAGGGCTCCTACGAGCAGTACTTC. Protein product: CASSVAGQGSYEQYF. Based on the CDR3 plus reference TRBV9 and TRBJ2-7, the full variable domain is DSGVTQTPKHLITATGQRVTLRCSPRSGDLSVYWYQQSLDQGLQFLIQYYNGEERAKGNILERFSAQQFPDLHSELNLSSLELGDSALYFCASSVAGQGSYEQYFGPGTRLTVT.

This clone appeared a single time. The rearrangement joins TRBV28 to TRBJ2-6; 9 bases map to TRBD1. After removal of 7 bases from V and 2 bases from J, the junction contained 6 bases not matched to a gene. The CDR3 runs to 16 residues. The germline V gene encodes CDR1 MDHEN and CDR2 SYDVKM. The CDR3 DNA reads as TGTGCCAGCAAACAGGGGGCGCTACCTGGGGCCAACGTCCTGACTTTC. This gives the protein CASKQGALPGANVLTF.

This clone was detected once. The V call is TRBV28, the J call TRBJ2-5; 7 bases match TRBD2. Germline trimming cut 6 bases from V and 4 bases from J; bases unmatched to any gene: 5. CDR3 length equals 13 residues. Germline lookup yields CDR1 MDHEN and CDR2 SYDVKM. The CDR3 coding sequence is TGTGCCAGCAGACCGGGGGGTCGAGAGACCCAGTACTTC. Its protein product is CASRPGGRETQYF.

The rearrangement joins TRBV7-3 to TRBJ1-1; no clear D gene. The CDR3 loop spans 13 amino acids. V was shortened by 2 bases and J by 8 bases, with 12 bases between the two germline ends. The germline gives CDR1 SGHTA, CDR2 FQGTGA. The CDR3 spells CASSLRQTSEAFF. DNA for the CDR3: TGTGCCAGCAGCTTACGACAAACCAGCGAAGCTTTCTTT.

The chain carries TRBV10-3 and TRBJ1-6; perhaps TRBD1 as D (6 bases). The CDR3 sequence is 14 residues long. Germline V lookup: CDR1 ENHRY, CDR2 SYGVKD. Trimming cost V 6 bases and J 6 bases, with 12 bases left between them. The CDR3 here is CAISLTGTNSPLHF. The CDR3, as DNA: TGTGCCATCAGCCTGACAGGAACTAATTCACCCCTCCACTTT.

The chain uses TRBV27 and TRBJ2-5, with D tentatively TRBD2 (6 bases). CDR3 length: 14 amino acids. V lost 6 bases and J lost 5, with 16 bases in between. Germline V lookup: CDR1 MNHEY, CDR2 SMNVEV (reference sequence). The CDR3 bases are TGTGCCAGCAGAATGCAGTGGGGGGACGAGACCCAGTACTTC. Protein product: CASRMQWGDETQYF.

This clone showed up just once. V usage is TRBV4-2 and J usage is TRBJ1-6, with D maybe TRBD1 (6 bases). V shed 0 bases and J shed 10 bases, with 13 bases lying between them. The CDR3 is 15 residues long. Germline CDR1 reads LGHNA; CDR2 reads YNFKEQ. CDR3 amino acids: CASSQDVQGNSPLHF. CDR3 sequence (DNA): TGTGCCAGCAGCCAAGACGTCCAGGGGAACTCACCCCTCCACTTT.

The chain is built from TRBV19 and TRBJ2-1; TRBD2 might be the D (6 bases). The CDR3 consists of 13 residues. CDR1 is LNHDA, CDR2 SQIVND, per germline (reference sequence). Between the trimmed V and J ends, which lost 8 bases and 9 bases, there was a span of 17 bases. The CDR3 protein is CASARLAGTEQFF. The CDR3 bases are TGTGCCAGTGCCCGGTTGGCGGGGACTGAGCAGTTCTTC.

V and J are TRBV10-1 and TRBJ2-5; 14 nucleotides agree with TRBD2. Germline values: CDR1 WNHNN, CDR2 SYGVQD (reference sequence). The junction had 8 bases not matched to a gene; V was cut back by 7 bases and J by 1 base. The CDR3 contains 17 residues. The CDR3 spells CASKPGLAGARQETQYF. CDR3 coding DNA: TGCGCCAGCAAACCGGGACTAGCGGGGGCCCGCCAAGAGACCCAGTACTTC.

This chain joins TRBV5-1 and TRBJ2-2; 7 bases line up with TRBD2. Germline-derived CDR1 and CDR2 are SGHRS and YFSETQ. The CDR3 loop spans 15 amino acids. Trimming at V came to 3 bases and at J to 2 bases, leaving 4 bases not matched to a gene. Written as DNA, the CDR3 is TGCGCCAGCAGCTCGGGGACTATTAACACCGGGGAGCTGTTTTTT. As protein: CASSSGTINTGELFF. Using reference TRBV5-1 and TRBJ2-2 for the parts outside the CDR3, the full variable domain is KAGVTQTPRYLIKTRGQQVTLSCSPISGHRSVSWYQQTPGQGLQFLFEYFSETQRNKGNFPGRFSGRQFSNSRSEMNVSTLELGDSALYLCASSSGTINTGELFFGEGSRLTVL.

This clone occurred once. The chain joins TRBV2 to TRBJ2-2; maybe TRBD1 (5 bases). Trimming shortened V by 7 bases and J by 6 bases, and 12 bases separated the two germline ends. The V gene's germline CDR1 is SNHLY and CDR2 FYNNEI. This CDR3 region has 13 residues. The DNA for the CDR3 is TGTGCCAGCAAGGTGGGGCCGGCCGGGGAGCTGTTTTTT. Protein sequence: CASKVGPAGELFF. Combining the CDR3 with reference TRBV2 and TRBJ2-2 gives the whole variable domain EPEVTQTPSHQVTQMGQEVILRCVPISNHLYFYWYRQILGQKVEFLVSFYNNEISEKSEIFDDQFSVERPDGSNFTLKIRSTKLEDSAMYFCASKVGPAGELFFGEGSRLTVL.

The chain uses TRBV3-1 (or the pseudogene TRBV3-2) and TRBJ2-5; 8 bases line up with TRBD2. CDR3 length: 14 amino acids. J lost 1 base, V lost 5 bases, and 3 bases had no gene match. Germline lookup yields CDR1 LGHDT and CDR2 YNNKEL (reference sequence). Written as DNA, the CDR3 is TGTGCCAGCAGCGTCGGGGGGGGCCAAGAGACCCAGTACTTC. Its protein is CASSVGGGQETQYF.

In regard to this clone: One end of the junction varies from germline; a read error may be responsible. V usage is TRBV7-7 and J usage is TRBJ2-5, with D perhaps matching TRBD2 (6 bases). The CDR3 is made up of 15 amino acids. Germline V gene data show CDR1 as SSHAT and CDR2 as FNYEAQ (reference sequence). CDR3 in amino acids: CASSPWQGGQETQYF. The CDR3 DNA sequence: TGTGCTAGCAGTCCCTGGCAGGGAGGCCAAGAGACCCAGTACTTC.

The chain recombines TRBV30 with TRBJ1-4; D gene ambiguous. The germline gives CDR1 GTSNPN, CDR2 SVGIG (reference sequence). Trimming took off 1 base at V and 0 bases at J, with 6 bases between the two ends. The CDR3 is 14 residues long. The CDR3 here is CAWSAVSTNEKLFF. The CDR3 DNA follows: TGTGCCTGGAGTGCTGTATCAACTAATGAAAAACTGTTTTTT.

This clone was seen more than once but under ten times. The rearrangement joins TRBV9 to TRBJ2-3; 8 nucleotides agree with TRBD2. This CDR3 contains 15 residues. Germline CDR1 is SGDLS and CDR2 is YYNGEE. With V trimmed by 3 bases and J by 2 bases, 5 bases remained unmatched. In DNA, the CDR3 is TGTGCCAGCAGCGCCCCAGCGGGGGTCACAGATACGCAGTATTTT. Its translation: CASSAPAGVTDTQYF.